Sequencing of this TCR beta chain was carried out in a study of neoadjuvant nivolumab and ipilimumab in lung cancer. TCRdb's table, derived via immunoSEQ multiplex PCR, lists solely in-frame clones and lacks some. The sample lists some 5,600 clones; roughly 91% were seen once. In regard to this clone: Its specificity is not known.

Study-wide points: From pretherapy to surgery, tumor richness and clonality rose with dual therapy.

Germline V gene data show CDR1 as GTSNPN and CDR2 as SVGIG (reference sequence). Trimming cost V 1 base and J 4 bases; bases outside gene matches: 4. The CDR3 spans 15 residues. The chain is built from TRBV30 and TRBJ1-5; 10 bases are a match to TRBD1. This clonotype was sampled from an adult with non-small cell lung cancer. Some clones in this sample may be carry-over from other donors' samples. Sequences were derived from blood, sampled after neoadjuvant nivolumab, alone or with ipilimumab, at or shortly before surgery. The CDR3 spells CAWSDGGQGNQPQHF. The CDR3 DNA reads TGTGCCTGGAGTGACGGGGGACAGGGGAATCAGCCCCAGCATTTT.